These T cell receptor beta chains were read from a single sample in a study of blood T cell repertoires in COVID-19. The repertoire was sequenced with immunoSEQ multiplex PCR; TCRdb's copy has only in-frame clones and lacks some. The top ten clones hold more than 4.5% of a sample with around 160,000 clones, around 84% of them seen once. The specimen was PBMCs or T cells enriched from blood (not recorded which). These receptors were collected from a woman in her 50s who had been exposed to COVID-19. Each CDR3 is given with its conserved first and last residue. A D gene is named only where the DNA matches it firmly. Not all rows give a size; the values are once, few, many and, for expanded clones, a class.

clone_size	j_call	d_call	v_call	cdr3_nt	cdr3_aa
-	TRBJ2-7	TRBD1	TRBV3-1/TRBV3-2	TGTGCCAGCAGGGGGACAGGACCTTCCTACGAGCAGTACTTC	CASRGTGPSYEQYF
-	TRBJ1-5	-	TRBV6-5	TGTGCCACCCCGCTCAGGAATCAGCCCCAGCATTTT	CATPLRNQPQHF
-	TRBJ2-5	TRBD1	TRBV10-2	TGCGCCAGCTCTGGGACAGGAGAGACCCAGTACTTC	CASSGTGETQYF
-	TRBJ2-3	TRBD2	TRBV19	TGTGCCAGTATGTCTAGCGGGGCCTACACAGATACGCAGTATTTT	CASMSSGAYTDTQYF
-	TRBJ1-6	-	TRBV7-9	TGTGCCAGCAGCTTAGGCGGGGCGTCCTCCTATAATTCACCCCTCCACTTT	CASSLGGASSYNSPLHF
-	TRBJ2-3	TRBD2	TRBV5-1	TGCGCCAGCAGCATGCGGGAGGGCCCGAGAAATACGCAGTATTTT	CASSMREGPRNTQYF
-	TRBJ2-7	-	TRBV6-1	TGTGCCAGCAGTGGCGACAGGTCCTTGTACTCCTACGAGCAGTACTTC	CASSGDRSLYSYEQYF
once	TRBJ2-7	-	TRBV29-1	TGCAGCGTTGAACTCAGGGACTACGAGCAGTACTTC	CSVELRDYEQYF
-	TRBJ1-5	TRBD1	TRBV7-8	TGTGCCAGCAGCTTATCCGGGACAGGGAGCAATCAGCCCCAGCATTTT	CASSLSGTGSNQPQHF
-	TRBJ1-5	-	TRBV6-2/TRBV6-3	TGTGCCAGCAGCCAAACCGGGGGCAATCAGCCCCAGCATTTT	CASSQTGGNQPQHF
-	TRBJ1-3	TRBD1	TRBV5-4	TGTGCCAGCAGCTTCGGGACAGGCTCTGGAAACACCATATATTTT	CASSFGTGSGNTIYF
-	TRBJ2-2	-	TRBV11-2	TGTGCCAGCAGCTACGTCCAGCGGAACACCGGGGAGCTGTTTTTT	CASSYVQRNTGELFF
once	TRBJ1-2	-	TRBV5-4	TGTGCCAGCAGCCCCGAGGTGGCTAACTATGGCTACACCTTC	CASSPEVANYGYTF
-	TRBJ2-3	TRBD1	TRBV20-1	TGCAGTGCTAGTGTGGACAGGAGGGATACGCAGTATTTT	CSASVDRRDTQYF
-	TRBJ2-5	TRBD2	TRBV5-1	TGCGCCAGCAGCCTAGGGGCTAGCGGGATCCGGGAGACCCAGTACTTC	CASSLGASGIRETQYF
-	TRBJ1-6	-	TRBV5-6	TGTGCCAGCAGCCGGAGCAGGAGGGAACGATACTCACCCCTCCACTTT	CASSRSRRERYSPLHF
-	TRBJ1-5	TRBD1	TRBV18	TGTGCCAGCTCACCCGGACAGGGGAATCAGCCCCAGCATTTT	CASSPGQGNQPQHF
many	TRBJ1-2	-	TRBV5-4	TGTGCCAGCAGCTTTGGGGCGCGGAACTATGGCTACACCTTC	CASSFGARNYGYTF
-	TRBJ2-7	TRBD1	TRBV15	TGTGCCACCAGCAGGGACAGGGGGCAAACCTACGAGCAGTACTTC	CATSRDRGQTYEQYF
-	TRBJ1-1	TRBD1	TRBV7-8	TGTGCCAGCAGGCGACAGGGGGACACTGAAGCTTTCTTT	CASRRQGDTEAFF
-	TRBJ1-2	-	TRBV4-3	TGCGCCAGCAGCCAAGAATCAGGCCCCTATGGCTACACCTTC	CASSQESGPYGYTF
-	TRBJ2-7	TRBD2	TRBV2	TGTGCCAGCACGGCGGGAGCTGGCGAGCAGTACTTC	CASTAGAGEQYF
-	TRBJ1-4	-	TRBV7-9	TGTGCCAGCAGCCCGATCGGGGGTACAACTAATGAAAAACTGTTTTTT	CASSPIGGTTNEKLFF